The present T cell receptor (beta chain) was sequenced within a study of spatial heterogeneity in lung cancer. Overall study: A total of under 80 untreated early-stage non-small cell lung cancer patients served as donors.

The library protocol tagged each TCR cDNA with a unique molecular identifier. TCRdb called the 5' RACE reads again in MiXCR, with one record for every CDR3 protein. The sample lists about 120,000 distinct CDR3 sequences, about 12% occurring once. The time point here: blood at routine non-recurrence follow-up after resection. Material for sequencing was whole RNA from tumor, nontumor lung or frozen PBMC, left unsorted. The V segment lost 1 base and the J segment 8 bases; nucleotides outside the gene matches: 9. The CDR3 runs to 16 residues. Per the germline V gene, CDR1 is LGHNA and CDR2 is YSLEER. The rearrangement uses TRBV4-3 and TRBJ2-2, with 8 nucleotides matching TRBD2. This clonotype was obtained from a male donor with early-stage non-small cell lung cancer. The sample consisted of PBMCs, taken at follow-up. DNA of the CDR3: TGCGCCAGCAGCCAAGGTCAAGCGGGGGCGGGTGGGGAGCTGTTTTTT. Encoded protein: CASSQGQAGAGGELFF.